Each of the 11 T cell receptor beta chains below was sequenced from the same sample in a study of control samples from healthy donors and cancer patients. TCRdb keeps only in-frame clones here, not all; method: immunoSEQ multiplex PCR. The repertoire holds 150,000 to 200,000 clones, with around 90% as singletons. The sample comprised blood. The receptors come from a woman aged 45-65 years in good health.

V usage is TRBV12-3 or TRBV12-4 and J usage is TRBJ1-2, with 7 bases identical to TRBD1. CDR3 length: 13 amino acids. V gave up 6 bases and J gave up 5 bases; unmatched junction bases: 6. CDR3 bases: TGTGCCAGCAGCCCGACAGGGCCTTATGGCTACACCTTC. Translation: CASSPTGPYGYTF.

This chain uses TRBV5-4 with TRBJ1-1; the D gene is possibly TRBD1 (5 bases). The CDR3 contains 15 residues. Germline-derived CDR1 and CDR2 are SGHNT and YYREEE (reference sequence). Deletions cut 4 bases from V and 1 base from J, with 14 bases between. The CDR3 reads CASSPRDVGNTEAFF. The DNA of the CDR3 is TGTGCCAGCAGCCCCAGGGACGTCGGGAACACTGAAGCTTTCTTT.

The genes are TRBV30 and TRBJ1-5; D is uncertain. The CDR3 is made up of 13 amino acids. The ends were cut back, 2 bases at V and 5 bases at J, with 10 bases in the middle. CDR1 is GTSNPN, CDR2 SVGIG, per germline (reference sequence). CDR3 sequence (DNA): TGTGCCTGGAGTAGGTTTTTTGATCAGCCCCAGCATTTT. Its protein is CAWSRFFDQPQHF.

CDR3 DNA: TGTGCCAGCAGCTTAAACCCAGCGGTATACTACGAGCAGTACTTC. Its protein is CASSLNPAVYYEQYF. The chain links TRBV7-3 to TRBJ2-7; D is perhaps TRBD2 (5 bases). V was trimmed by 1 base and J by 3 bases, leaving 13 bases between them. Germline loops: CDR1 SGHTA, CDR2 FQGTGA. The CDR3 length is 15 residues.

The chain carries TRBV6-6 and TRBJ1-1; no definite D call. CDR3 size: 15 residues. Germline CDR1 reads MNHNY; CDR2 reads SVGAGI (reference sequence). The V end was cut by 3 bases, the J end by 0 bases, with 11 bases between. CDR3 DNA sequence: TGTGCCAGCAGTTATGAGCACAGCATGAACACTGAAGCTTTCTTT. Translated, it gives CASSYEHSMNTEAFF.

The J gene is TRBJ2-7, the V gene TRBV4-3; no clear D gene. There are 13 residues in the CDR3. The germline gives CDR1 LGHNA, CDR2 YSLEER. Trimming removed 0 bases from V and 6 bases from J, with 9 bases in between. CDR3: CASSQDVRAEQYF. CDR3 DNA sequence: TGCGCCAGCAGCCAAGATGTAAGGGCCGAGCAGTACTTC.

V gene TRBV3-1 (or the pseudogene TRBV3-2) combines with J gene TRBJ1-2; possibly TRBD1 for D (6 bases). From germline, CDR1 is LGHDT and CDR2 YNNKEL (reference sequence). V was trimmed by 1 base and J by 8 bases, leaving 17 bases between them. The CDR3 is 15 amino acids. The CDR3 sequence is CASSQGGSNREGYTF. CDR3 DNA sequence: TGTGCCAGCAGCCAAGGGGGCTCTAACAGGGAAGGCTACACCTTC.

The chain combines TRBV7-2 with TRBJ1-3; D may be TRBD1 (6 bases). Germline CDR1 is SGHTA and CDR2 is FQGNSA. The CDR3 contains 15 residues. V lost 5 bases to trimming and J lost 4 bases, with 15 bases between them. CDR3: CASSIEAGVGNTIYF. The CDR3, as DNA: TGTGCCAGCAGCATTGAAGCAGGGGTCGGAAACACCATATATTTT.

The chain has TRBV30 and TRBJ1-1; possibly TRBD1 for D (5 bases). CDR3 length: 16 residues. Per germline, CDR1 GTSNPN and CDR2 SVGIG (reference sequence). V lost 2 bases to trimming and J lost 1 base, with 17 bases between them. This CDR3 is CAWSRRGYMRNTEAFF. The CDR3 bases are TGTGCCTGGAGTCGGCGGGGGTACATGAGGAACACTGAAGCTTTCTTT.

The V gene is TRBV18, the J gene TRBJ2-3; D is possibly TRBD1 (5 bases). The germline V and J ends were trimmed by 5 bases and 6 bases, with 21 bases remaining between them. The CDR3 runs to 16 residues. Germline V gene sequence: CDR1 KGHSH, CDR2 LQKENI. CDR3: CASSDVQQGSSDTQYF. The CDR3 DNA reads TGTGCCAGCTCAGACGTCCAGCAGGGTTCCTCTGATACGCAGTATTTT.

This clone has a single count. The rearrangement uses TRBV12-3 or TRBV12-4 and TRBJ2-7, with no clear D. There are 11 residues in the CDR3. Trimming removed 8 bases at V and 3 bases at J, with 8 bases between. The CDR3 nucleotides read TGTGCCAGCGGTCGTGGCTACGAGCAGTACTTC. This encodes CASGRGYEQYF.